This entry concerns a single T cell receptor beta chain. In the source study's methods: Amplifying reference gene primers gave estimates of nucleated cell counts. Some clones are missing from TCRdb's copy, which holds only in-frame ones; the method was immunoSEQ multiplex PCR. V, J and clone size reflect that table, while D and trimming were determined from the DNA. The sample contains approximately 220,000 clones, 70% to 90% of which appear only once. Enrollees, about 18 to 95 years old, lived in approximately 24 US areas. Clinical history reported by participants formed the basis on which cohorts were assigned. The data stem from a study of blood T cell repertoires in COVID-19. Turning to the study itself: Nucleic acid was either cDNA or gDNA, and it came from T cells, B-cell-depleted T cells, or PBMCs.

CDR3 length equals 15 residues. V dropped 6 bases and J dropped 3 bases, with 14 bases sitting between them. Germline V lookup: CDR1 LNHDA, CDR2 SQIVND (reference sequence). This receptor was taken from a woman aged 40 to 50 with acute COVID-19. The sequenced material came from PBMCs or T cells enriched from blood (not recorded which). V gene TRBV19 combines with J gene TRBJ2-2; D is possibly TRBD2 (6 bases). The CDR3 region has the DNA TGTGCCAGTAGCCGCCTGGGGGGTGACACCGGGGAGCTGTTTTTT. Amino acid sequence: CASSRLGGDTGELFF.